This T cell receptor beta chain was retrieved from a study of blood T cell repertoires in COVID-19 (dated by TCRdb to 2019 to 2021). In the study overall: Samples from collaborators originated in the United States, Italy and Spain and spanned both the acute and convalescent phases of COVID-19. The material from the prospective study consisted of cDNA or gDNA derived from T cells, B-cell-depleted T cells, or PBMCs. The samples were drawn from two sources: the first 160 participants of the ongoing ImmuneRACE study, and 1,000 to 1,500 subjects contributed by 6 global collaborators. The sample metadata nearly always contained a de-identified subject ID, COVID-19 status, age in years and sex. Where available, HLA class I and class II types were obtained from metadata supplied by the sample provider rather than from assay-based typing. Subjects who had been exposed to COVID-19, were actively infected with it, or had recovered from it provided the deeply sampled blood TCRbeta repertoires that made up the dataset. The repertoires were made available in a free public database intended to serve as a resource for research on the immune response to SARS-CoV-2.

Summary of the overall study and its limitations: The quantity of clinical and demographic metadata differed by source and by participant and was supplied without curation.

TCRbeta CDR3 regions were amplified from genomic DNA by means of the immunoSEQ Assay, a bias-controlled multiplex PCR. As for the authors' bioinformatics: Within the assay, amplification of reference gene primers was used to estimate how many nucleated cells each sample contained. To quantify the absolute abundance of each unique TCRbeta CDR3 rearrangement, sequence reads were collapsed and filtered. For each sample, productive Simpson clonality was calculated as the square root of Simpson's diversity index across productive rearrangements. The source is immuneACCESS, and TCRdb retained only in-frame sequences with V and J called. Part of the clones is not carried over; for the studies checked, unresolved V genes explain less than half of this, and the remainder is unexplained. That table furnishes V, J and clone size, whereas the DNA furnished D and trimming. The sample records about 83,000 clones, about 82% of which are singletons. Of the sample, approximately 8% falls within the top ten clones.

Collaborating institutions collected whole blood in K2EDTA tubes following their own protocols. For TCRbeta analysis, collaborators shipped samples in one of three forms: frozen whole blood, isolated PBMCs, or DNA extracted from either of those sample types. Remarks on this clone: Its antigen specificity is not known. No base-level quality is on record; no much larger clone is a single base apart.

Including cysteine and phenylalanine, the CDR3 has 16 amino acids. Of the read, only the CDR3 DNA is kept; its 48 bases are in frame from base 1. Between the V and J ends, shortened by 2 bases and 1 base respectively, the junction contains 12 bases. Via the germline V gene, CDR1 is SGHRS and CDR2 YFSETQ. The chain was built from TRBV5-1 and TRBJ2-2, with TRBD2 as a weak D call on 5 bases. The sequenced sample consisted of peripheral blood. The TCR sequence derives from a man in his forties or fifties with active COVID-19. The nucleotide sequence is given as TGCGCCAGCAGCTTTGTGCCCCGGGGGAACACCGGGGAGCTGTTTTTT. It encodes CASSFVPRGNTGELFF. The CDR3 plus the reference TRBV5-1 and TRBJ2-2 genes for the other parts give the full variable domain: KAGVTQTPRYLIKTRGQQVTLSCSPISGHRSVSWYQQTPGQGLQFLFEYFSETQRNKGNFPGRFSGRQFSNSRSEMNVSTLELGDSALYLCASSFVPRGNTGELFFGEGSRLTVL.